This TCR beta chain was recorded in a study of T cells in narcolepsy. Study-level points and caveats: Blood of same and different patients, but not healthy controls, reportedly held recurring autoreactive clonotypes.

Germline CDR1 MNHNS, CDR2 SASEGT. The V end was cut by 5 bases, the J end by 5 bases, with 7 bases between. The CDR3 spans 12 residues. The protocol was immunoSEQ multiplex PCR, while the TCRdb copy is restricted to in-frame clones and leaves out a portion. The table has tens of thousands of clones, roughly 80% seen once. In the case of this clone: The antigen is undetermined.

What was sequenced was memory (CD45RA-) CD4+ T cells from blood. This chain uses TRBV6-1 with TRBJ2-1, with D possibly being TRBD2 (5 bases). The clonotype was recovered from a human donor in good health. CDR3 nucleotides: TGTGCCAGCAGTCCGGGGAACAATGAGCAGTTCTTC. Its protein is CASSPGNNEQFF.